This T cell receptor beta chain came from a study of early T cells in non-severe SARS-CoV-2 infection (dated by TCRdb to the early 2020s). For the study in its entirety: Bulk RNA from unsorted whole blood was used for TCR sequencing, so alpha and beta chains could not be paired.

A case-control design nested within a healthcare worker cohort in London, UK, was used, with weekly nasopharyngeal swab PCR tests and blood sampling performed. Healthcare workers were enrolled in the week of the UK lockdown, from 23 to 31 March 2020, and were followed every week for up to roughly 16 weeks. Study-wide findings and limitations: Matching against VDJdb was skewed toward anti-spike CD8 responses, likely underestimated virus-specific expansions, and missed private and CD4 specificities.

The receptor library was made with 5' RACE. The listed sequencing device is NextSeq 500. Unique molecular identifiers were attached to individual cDNA molecules in the TCR library protocol so that sequencing error and PCR bias could be corrected. Sequencing covered both TCR alpha and beta chains, and within each sample the abundances of alpha and beta sequences were tightly co-correlated. The study's own analysis went as follows. Decombinator V4 was used to annotate the V gene, J gene and CDR3 of the TCR sequences. TCRs were defined as expanded if a significant change between any two time points was detected under a Poisson model with p below 0.0001. TCR abundances were normalised to the total number of TCRs sequenced per sample and expressed as counts per million. TRAV1-2 paired with TRAJ12, TRAJ20 or TRAJ33 defined MAIT TCRs, while TRAV10 paired with TRAJ18 defined iNKT TCRs. A search of VDJdb, accessed on 1 November 2021, was run for TCRs annotated to CMV, EBV and SARS-CoV-2, with TCRs annotated for multiple antigens excluded. TCRdb ran its own pipeline on the public reads, namely fastp trimming at Q25 and MiXCR clone calling, and kept in-frame beta chains. CDR3 protein sequences are deduplicated, and each keeps its most common genes and DNA. TCRdb, not the original authors, processed these V and J calls. The sample table holds 69,000 or so distinct CDR3 sequences, of which 13% were seen once. Over 4% of the sample is held by the ten biggest clonotypes.

CDR1 and CDR2 are read off the germline V gene as ENHRY and SYGVKD. Trimming at the junction amounts to 0 bases on V and 0 bases on J, and the germline ends lie 15 bases apart. The CDR3 sequence holds 18 residues, the cysteine and phenylalanine included. Only the CDR3 region is kept as DNA, spanning 54 bases read in frame from base 1. This clonotype showed up just a few times. Which antigen it targets is not known. No base quality information exists; no much larger clone differs at one position. This sequence was found in an adult who was a healthcare worker with PCR-confirmed SARS-CoV-2 infection or an uninfected control (not recorded which). The sequenced sample was whole blood. The V gene is TRBV10-3 and the J gene is TRBJ1-3; a confident D gene designation cannot be given. The CDR3 region: CAISESHRLAPSGNTIYF. The DNA reads TGTGCCATCAGTGAGTCGCACCGACTTGCCCCCTCTGGAAACACCATATATTTT.